This T cell receptor (beta chain) is drawn from a study of CDR3 diversity in severe acne. The CDR3 contains 14 residues. CDR1 is SEHNR, CDR2 FQNEAQ, per germline (reference sequence). The V gene lost 7 bases and the J gene lost 5 bases, with 16 bases spanning the gap. TCRdb re-called the PCR reads through MiXCR, storing one row per CDR3 protein. The data contain approximately 77,000 distinct CDR3 sequences, about 49% of them singletons. The sequenced sample consisted of blood. This receptor was obtained from a male donor with severe acne vulgaris. This chain connects TRBV7-9 to TRBJ2-3, with D maybe TRBD2 (6 bases). The CDR3 sequence is CASIPGTPGDTQYF. The CDR3 coding sequence is TGTGCCAGCATCCCCGGGACTCCGGGAGATACGCAGTATTTT.